This TCR beta chain was sequenced in a study of T-cell memory formation after mild COVID-19 (dated by TCRdb to about 2021). In terms of the full investigation: Most TCR sequence clusters were specific to one of the two donors. T-cell clones expanding and contracting after mild COVID-19 in two donors were tracked by longitudinal TCRalpha and TCRbeta repertoire sequencing. The cohort was made up of two young adult volunteers, one female and one male, who were previously healthy.

The full study reports these points: Clones contracting from day 15 to 85 had balanced CD4/CD8 phenotypes, while a second wave expanding from day 15 to 37 was biased towards CD4+. Only a couple of mild cases were covered by the study, and larger cohorts that include severe cases with pre-infection samples were considered necessary. Contracting CD4+ clones turned up mainly in the CM and EM memory subsets, whereas EMRA was where CD8+ clones were enriched. Some responding clones were found in pre-infection memory, which suggests that pre-existing cross-reactive memory T cells took part in the SARS-CoV-2 response. The second-wave clones that peaked on day 37 were not confirmed to be SARS-CoV-2 specific.

Of note for this clonotype: Its antigen remains undetermined. Qualities for individual bases were not recorded, and no much larger clone is one base off.

The V end gives up 3 bases and the J end 8 bases, leaving 9 bases in the junction not matched to a gene. The germline V gene (reference sequence) specifies SEHNR as CDR1 and FQNEAQ as CDR2. The CDR3 contains 17 residues, cysteine and phenylalanine counted. Of the read, only the CDR3 DNA is kept; its 51 bases are in frame from base 1. PBMCs were isolated by Ficoll-Paque density gradient centrifugation. TCRdb shows the sequencer as Illumina NovaSeq 6000. TCRalpha and TCRbeta cDNA libraries were built by 5'RACE with constant-segment primers, adding sample barcodes and unique molecular identifiers. Trizol reagent was used to extract RNA from every sample. Libraries were amplified in two PCR steps, with a second sample barcode and Illumina TruSeq adapters added in the second step. The libraries were sequenced on an Illumina NovaSeq using 2 x 150 bp paired-end reads. The source study handled its data this way. Reads were demultiplexed and collapsed into UMI-guided consensus sequences with migec v1.2.7. Using mixcr v2.1.11, UMI consensuses were aligned to TRA and TRB V and J templates and then assembled into clonotypes. Expanded or contracted clonotypes were those called significant by both edgeR and NoisET, with noise models trained on biological replicates. edgeR calls used a false discovery rate-adjusted p below 0.01 and a log2 fold-change threshold of 1. PCA with hierarchical clustering of max-normalized trajectories of the 1000 most abundant clonotypes was used as exploratory dynamics analysis. Separately sequenced CD4+ and CD8+ repertoires were used to assign a CD4 or CD8 phenotype to each responding clone. TCRdb reanalyzed the raw reads on its own, using fastp at Q25 for trimming and MiXCR for clone calling, and kept in-frame beta chains. Every entry covers one CDR3 protein and lists the most common genes and DNA from its rows. The V and J calls and clone size are TCRdb's, not the authors'. The sample profile shows a few hundred thousand distinct CDR3 sequences; over 25% of them were found once. Approximately 12% of the sample belongs to the ten largest clones.

In this chain, TRBV7-9 is recombined with TRBJ2-1; TRBD2 matches 14 bases in the middle. Sample: PBMCs or a T cell subset sorted from them (not recorded which). The clonotype was recovered from an adult woman who had mild COVID-19 (a few samples of this study predate the infection). The sample titles of this study are shuffled in the database, so cell type and time point are left out; the donor was told from shared clones. The CDR3 loop reads CASSFGTSGSEKYEQFF. Here is the DNA: TGTGCCAGCAGCTTCGGGACTAGCGGGAGTGAAAAGTATGAGCAGTTCTTC.